Detailed here is one TCR beta chain. As yet, its antigen is unknown. TCRdb reprocessed the 5' RACE reads and stores each CDR3 protein as one record, lacking DNA. This sample carries about 300,000 distinct CDR3 sequences, with more than 3.5% going to the ten biggest clones. The data were obtained in a study of T cells expressing NK-cell markers. At the level of the study: Sorted T-cell subsets CD3+CD56+NKG2C+, CD3+CD56+NKG2C- and CD3+CD56-NKG2C+ were TCR beta-sequenced. Seven of eight sequenced donors tested HCMV-seropositive; one tested seronegative.

Overall study findings and caveats: Roughly 6 of the donors carried dominant NKG2C+ clonotypes that took up roughly 1.0-8% of their CD8+ T cells.

This CDR3 contains 12 residues. This clonotype originated in a woman between 18 and 70 years old in good health. V and J are TRBV12-3 or TRBV12-4 and TRBJ1-2; as DNA is missing, the TRBD1 call by TCRdb cannot be tested. Sequencing was performed on blood T cells: a sorted CD56 or NKG2C T cell subset, CD4+ or CD8+ T cells, or bulk PBMC T cells (not recorded which). The CDR3 spells CASSFTGVGYTF.